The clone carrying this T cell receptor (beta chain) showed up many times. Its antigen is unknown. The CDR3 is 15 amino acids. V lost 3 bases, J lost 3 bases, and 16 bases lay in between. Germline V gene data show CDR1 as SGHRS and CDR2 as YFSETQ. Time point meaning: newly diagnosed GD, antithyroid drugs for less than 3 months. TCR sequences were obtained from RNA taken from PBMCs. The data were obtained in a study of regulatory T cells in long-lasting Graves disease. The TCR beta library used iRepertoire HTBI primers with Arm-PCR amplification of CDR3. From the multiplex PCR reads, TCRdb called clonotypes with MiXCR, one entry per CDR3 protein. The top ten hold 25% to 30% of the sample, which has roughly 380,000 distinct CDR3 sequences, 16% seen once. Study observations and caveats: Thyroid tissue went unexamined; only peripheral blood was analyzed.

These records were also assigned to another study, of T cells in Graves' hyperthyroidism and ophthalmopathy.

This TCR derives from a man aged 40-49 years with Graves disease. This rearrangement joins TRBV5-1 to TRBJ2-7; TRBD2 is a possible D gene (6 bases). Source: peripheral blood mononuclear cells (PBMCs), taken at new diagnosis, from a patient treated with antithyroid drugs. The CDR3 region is CASSYATGAYYEQYF. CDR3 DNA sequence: TGCGCCAGCAGCTATGCGACGGGAGCTTACTACGAGCAGTACTTC.